The source of this T cell receptor (beta chain) is a study of shared T cell receptors in the human thymus. Profiled with immunoSEQ multiplex PCR; TCRdb holds only in-frame clones, not every one. The sample lists hundreds of thousands of clones, approximately 89% occurring once. The length of the CDR3 is 15 residues. The ends were cut back, 3 bases at V and 0 bases at J, with 12 bases in the middle. The germline V gene encodes CDR1 MDHEN and CDR2 SYDVKM. This sample was also put to use in a study of human thymus T cells. That paper adds: Finnish infants who were healthy and having corrective surgery for congenital heart defects made up the donors. Surgeons resected thymus tissue during corrective heart surgery. Among thymic and blood repertoires, usage of V and J genes appeared biased.

The chain employs TRBV28 and TRBJ2-7; the D is unclear. This clonotype was sampled from a boy younger than two with a congenital heart defect. Sequencing used thymocytes. CDR3 amino acids: CASSFSGLNSYEQYF. The CDR3, as DNA: TGTGCCAGCAGTTTTTCCGGTTTAAACTCCTACGAGCAGTACTTC.